What follows describes a single TCR beta chain. The antigen remains undetermined. For the second PCR, which ran for roughly 7 to 11 cycles, a sample-barcoded 5' primer and a J-beta primer mix were used. A template-switch adaptor with 12 random nucleotides tagged each cDNA molecule. TCRdb re-called the 5' RACE reads with MiXCR, one entry per CDR3 protein. This sample has around 650,000 distinct CDR3 sequences, with around 38% found just once. The sample comes from a study of blood T cells in healthy people across ages. Study observations and caveats: Strong correlation linked observed beta diversity and percent naive T cells.

Those donating, healthy Caucasian individuals from Russia, were aged roughly 6 to 95. J gave up 6 bases and V 5 bases, and 11 bases lay outside the gene matches. Per germline, CDR1 SGHTA and CDR2 FQGNSA. The CDR3 is made up of 15 amino acids. The gene calls are TRBV7-2 and TRBJ2-7; 9 bases align to TRBD2. The specimen was blood. The clonotype originates from an elderly man in good health. The CDR3 DNA sequence: TGTGCCAGCAGCCCGTCCCTAGCGGGGATTTTCGAGCAGTACTTC. This gives the protein CASSPSLAGIFEQYF.